The clone carrying this T cell receptor (beta chain) was recorded once. V was trimmed by 5 bases and J by 2 bases, leaving 10 bases between them. The CDR3 is made up of 13 amino acids. Looked up from germline, CDR1 is MNHEY and CDR2 is SMNVEV (reference sequence). Profiled with immunoSEQ multiplex PCR; TCRdb holds only in-frame clones, not every one. This table has tens of thousands of clones, approximately 90% appearing once. This record belongs to a study of T cell responses to AZD1222 COVID-19 vaccine. This chain connects TRBV27 to TRBJ2-7; D is ambiguous. Sequencing was performed on peripheral blood, taken 28 days after the second AZD1222 dose. The origin of this receptor is an adult who received the AZD1222 COVID-19 vaccine. The DNA of the CDR3 is TGTGCCAGCAGTCTAAAGTCCCCCTACGAGCAGTACTTC. Protein: CASSLKSPYEQYF.